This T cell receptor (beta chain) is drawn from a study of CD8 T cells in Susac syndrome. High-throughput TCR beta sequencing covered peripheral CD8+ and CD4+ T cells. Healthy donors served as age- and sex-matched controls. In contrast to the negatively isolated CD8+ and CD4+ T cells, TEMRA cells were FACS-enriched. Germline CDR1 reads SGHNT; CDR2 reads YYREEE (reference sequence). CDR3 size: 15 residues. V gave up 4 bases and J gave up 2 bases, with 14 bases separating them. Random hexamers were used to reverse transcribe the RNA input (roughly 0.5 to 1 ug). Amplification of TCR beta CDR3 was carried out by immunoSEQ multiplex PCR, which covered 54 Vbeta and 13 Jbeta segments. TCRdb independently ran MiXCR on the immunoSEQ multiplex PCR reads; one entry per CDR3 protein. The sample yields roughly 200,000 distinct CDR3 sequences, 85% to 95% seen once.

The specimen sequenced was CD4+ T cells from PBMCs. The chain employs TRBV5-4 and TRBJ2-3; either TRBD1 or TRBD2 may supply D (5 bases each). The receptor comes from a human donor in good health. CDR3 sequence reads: CASSQWDGLTDTQYF. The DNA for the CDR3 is TGTGCCAGCAGCCAATGGGACGGACTCACAGATACGCAGTATTTT.